A selection of T cell receptor beta chains follows, all from one sample in a study of cytomegalovirus exposure and HLA in healthy donors. Generated by immunoSEQ multiplex PCR, the TCRdb table keeps only in-frame clones and is missing some. The sample includes under 200,000 clones, 96% of them seen just once. Material: PBMCs. The receptors stem from a woman in her late teens or twenties in good health and CMV-seronegative. Each CDR3 is given with its conserved first and last residue. A D gene is named only where the DNA matches it firmly.

j_call v_call d_call cdr3_aa
TRBJ1-1 TRBV7-3 . CASITGTKNTEAFF
TRBJ2-6 TRBV5-5 . CASSLEVSSGANVLTF
TRBJ2-7 TRBV18 TRBD1 CASSPGSGTGDF
TRBJ2-5 TRBV6-1 TRBD1 CASSGQGVETQYF
TRBJ2-6 TRBV7-2 . CASSLLHSGANVLTF
TRBJ2-5 TRBV6-6 TRBD2 CASKNSGLAKQETQYF
TRBJ2-7 TRBV10-3 . CAISDPGRGAYEQYF
TRBJ1-3 TRBV4-2 TRBD1 CASSHPGEGGQSGNTIYF
TRBJ2-1 TRBV10-3 TRBD2 CAIGLAGNSYNEQFF
TRBJ1-4 TRBV7-2 . CASSLTPTLEKLFF